These T cell receptor beta chains were read from a single sample in a study of T cell responses to AZD1222 COVID-19 vaccine. Method: immunoSEQ multiplex PCR; TCRdb's copy keeps in-frame clones and lacks some. In the table there are roughly 99,000 clones, 89% of which are singletons. Sequenced here: peripheral blood, sampled on day 0 of AZD1222 vaccination. The receptors come from an adult in good health. Both conserved end residues are part of each CDR3. A D gene is named only where the DNA matches it firmly. Expanded clones get a size class; other rows say once, few or many, or leave the size out.

d_call: TRBD2; clone_size: NA; v_call: TRBV5-1; j_call: TRBJ2-1; cdr3_nt: TGCGCCAGCAGCTTTACTAGCGGGACCTACAATGAGCAGTTCTTC; cdr3_aa: CASSFTSGTYNEQFF
d_call: TRBD2; clone_size: once; v_call: TRBV28; j_call: TRBJ2-3; cdr3_nt: TGTGCCAGCAGTTTTTCAACGGGAGGGACAGATACGCAGTATTTT; cdr3_aa: CASSFSTGGTDTQYF
d_call: NA; clone_size: few; v_call: TRBV5-1; j_call: TRBJ2-1; cdr3_nt: TGCGCCAGCAGCTTGGGGGTGGACCCCTATTTTGAGTTCTTC; cdr3_aa: CASSLGVDPYFEFF
d_call: TRBD1; clone_size: NA; v_call: TRBV7-8; j_call: TRBJ1-6; cdr3_nt: TGTGCCAGCAGCCGGGACAGGAATTCACCCCTCCACTTT; cdr3_aa: CASSRDRNSPLHF
d_call: TRBD2; clone_size: NA; v_call: TRBV9; j_call: TRBJ2-4; cdr3_nt: TGTGCCAGCAGCGTAGCGGATAGCGGGAGTGACATTCAGTACTTC; cdr3_aa: CASSVADSGSDIQYF
d_call: NA; clone_size: few; v_call: TRBV28; j_call: TRBJ2-7; cdr3_nt: TGTGCCAGCAACGGCGGGGGCGGGTGGAAGTACTTC; cdr3_aa: CASNGGGGWKYF
d_call: NA; clone_size: NA; v_call: TRBV5-4; j_call: TRBJ1-1; cdr3_nt: TGTGCCAGCAGCTTGATTGCTGGTAACACTGAAGCTTTCTTT; cdr3_aa: CASSLIAGNTEAFF
d_call: TRBD1; clone_size: NA; v_call: TRBV18; j_call: TRBJ2-7; cdr3_nt: TGTGCCAGCTCACCAGGACAGGTCTACGAGCAGTACTTC; cdr3_aa: CASSPGQVYEQYF
d_call: NA; clone_size: few; v_call: TRBV27; j_call: TRBJ1-2; cdr3_nt: TGTGCCAGCAGTTTATCGGGCAGGGCTTTGGGAGGCTACACCTTC; cdr3_aa: CASSLSGRALGGYTF
d_call: NA; clone_size: NA; v_call: TRBV7-2; j_call: TRBJ1-4; cdr3_nt: TGTGCCAGCAGCCTTAGTTCAACTAATGAAAAACTGTTTTTT; cdr3_aa: CASSLSSTNEKLFF
d_call: TRBD2; clone_size: NA; v_call: TRBV25-1; j_call: TRBJ2-7; cdr3_nt: TGTGCCAGCAGTGAGGGCGGGAGGAACGAGCAGTACTTC; cdr3_aa: CASSEGGRNEQYF
d_call: NA; clone_size: NA; v_call: TRBV28; j_call: TRBJ1-2; cdr3_nt: TGTGCCACCGGACGGTACTATGGCTACACCTTC; cdr3_aa: CATGRYYGYTF
d_call: NA; clone_size: NA; v_call: TRBV4-1; j_call: TRBJ2-7; cdr3_nt: TGCGCCAGCAGCCAAGAAGGGCTCTCATACTCCTACGAGCAGTACTTC; cdr3_aa: CASSQEGLSYSYEQYF
d_call: NA; clone_size: once; v_call: TRBV25-1; j_call: TRBJ1-6; cdr3_nt: TGTGCCAGCAGTCCACCACATAATTCACCCCTCCACTTT; cdr3_aa: CASSPPHNSPLHF
d_call: TRBD2; clone_size: NA; v_call: TRBV19; j_call: TRBJ2-5; cdr3_nt: TGTGCCAGTCAAGGTAGCGGGAGGTACCAAGAGACCCAGTACTTC; cdr3_aa: CASQGSGRYQETQYF
d_call: TRBD2; clone_size: NA; v_call: TRBV6-5; j_call: TRBJ2-1; cdr3_nt: TGTGCCAGCAGTTACTCTACGGGAGGGTATGAGCAGTTCTTC; cdr3_aa: CASSYSTGGYEQFF
d_call: NA; clone_size: NA; v_call: TRBV7-2; j_call: TRBJ2-1; cdr3_nt: TGTGCCAGCAGCGTGATACATGGGGGCAATGAGCAGTTCTTC; cdr3_aa: CASSVIHGGNEQFF
d_call: NA; clone_size: NA; v_call: TRBV27; j_call: TRBJ2-3; cdr3_nt: TGTGCCAGCAGGGGTTTAATGGGCACAGATACGCAGTATTTT; cdr3_aa: CASRGLMGTDTQYF
d_call: NA; clone_size: NA; v_call: TRBV6-4; j_call: TRBJ1-5; cdr3_nt: TGTGCCAGCATAAGCAATCAGCCCCAGCATTTT; cdr3_aa: CASISNQPQHF
d_call: NA; clone_size: NA; v_call: TRBV12-5; j_call: TRBJ1-2; cdr3_nt: TGTGCTGGGGGGTCCGGCGGCTACTATGGCTACACCTTC; cdr3_aa: CAGGSGGYYGYTF
d_call: TRBD1; clone_size: NA; v_call: TRBV11-3; j_call: TRBJ1-2; cdr3_nt: TGTGCCAGCAGCTCGTCAGGGGGCAACTATGGCTACACCTTC; cdr3_aa: CASSSSGGNYGYTF
d_call: NA; clone_size: once; v_call: TRBV6-6; j_call: TRBJ2-5; cdr3_nt: TGTGCCAGCAGACGAAACGACAACCAAGAGACCCAGTACTTC; cdr3_aa: CASRRNDNQETQYF
d_call: TRBD1; clone_size: NA; v_call: TRBV27; j_call: TRBJ1-5; cdr3_nt: TGTGCCAGCAGGCAATCAGGGGGGGGGCAGCCCCAGCATTTT; cdr3_aa: CASRQSGGGQPQHF
d_call: NA; clone_size: once; v_call: TRBV6-5; j_call: TRBJ1-1; cdr3_nt: TGTGCCAGCAGTTACAGAACAGGCCGGACTGAAGCTTTCTTT; cdr3_aa: CASSYRTGRTEAFF
d_call: NA; clone_size: NA; v_call: TRBV30; j_call: TRBJ2-1; cdr3_nt: TGTGCCTGGAGTGCCCCCCCAGGGGACTACTCCTACAATGAGCAGTTCTTC; cdr3_aa: CAWSAPPGDYSYNEQFF
d_call: TRBD1; clone_size: once; v_call: TRBV19; j_call: TRBJ1-5; cdr3_nt: TGTGCCAGTAGCCACAGGGGCCCCGGAAATCAGCCCCAGCATTTT; cdr3_aa: CASSHRGPGNQPQHF
d_call: TRBD1; clone_size: NA; v_call: TRBV13; j_call: TRBJ1-2; cdr3_nt: TGTGCCAGCAGCTTGAACAGGGGGCTCGTGTACACCTTC; cdr3_aa: CASSLNRGLVYTF
d_call: TRBD1; clone_size: NA; v_call: TRBV9; j_call: TRBJ1-1; cdr3_nt: TGTGCCAGCAGCGTAGCGACAGGGGGCGTCACTGAAGCTTTCTTT; cdr3_aa: CASSVATGGVTEAFF
d_call: NA; clone_size: NA; v_call: TRBV7-9; j_call: TRBJ1-1; cdr3_nt: TGTGCCAGCAGCTTAAATCGGAACACTGAAGCTTTCTTT; cdr3_aa: CASSLNRNTEAFF
d_call: TRBD2; clone_size: NA; v_call: TRBV28; j_call: TRBJ2-1; cdr3_nt: TGTGCCAGCAGTGCCCGGGGACTAGCGGGAGGAAATGAGCAGTTCTTC; cdr3_aa: CASSARGLAGGNEQFF
d_call: NA; clone_size: NA; v_call: TRBV18; j_call: TRBJ2-7; cdr3_nt: TGTGCCAGCTCACCACCAGGGGATTACGAGCAGTACTTC; cdr3_aa: CASSPPGDYEQYF
d_call: NA; clone_size: NA; v_call: TRBV28; j_call: TRBJ2-7; cdr3_nt: TGTGCCAGCAGTTTCGGGAGTAGTTTTTCCTACGAGCAGTACTTC; cdr3_aa: CASSFGSSFSYEQYF
d_call: NA; clone_size: NA; v_call: TRBV21-1; j_call: TRBJ2-3; cdr3_nt: TGTGCCAGCAGCAAAGCCCTGCCAGGGGGCGGCGCGGGAGTCTTCACAGATACGCAGTATTTT; cdr3_aa: CASSKALPGGGAGVFTDTQYF
d_call: NA; clone_size: NA; v_call: TRBV27; j_call: TRBJ2-5; cdr3_nt: TGTGCCAGCAGTTTATCGTTTCCGCGCGGGGTTGGGAAAGAGACCCAGTACTTC; cdr3_aa: CASSLSFPRGVGKETQYF
d_call: NA; clone_size: NA; v_call: TRBV5-6; j_call: TRBJ2-7; cdr3_nt: TGTGCCAGCCTACATCCTACAGGTGTTTGCGAGCAGTACTTC; cdr3_aa: CASLHPTGVCEQYF
d_call: NA; clone_size: NA; v_call: TRBV5-4; j_call: TRBJ1-1; cdr3_nt: TGTGCCAGCAGACGGGTGGGGGGTCCTGAAGCTTTCTTT; cdr3_aa: CASRRVGGPEAFF
d_call: NA; clone_size: NA; v_call: TRBV5-1; j_call: TRBJ1-1; cdr3_nt: TGCGCCAGCAAAAGAGACGGGACCAACACTGAAGCTTTCTTT; cdr3_aa: CASKRDGTNTEAFF
d_call: NA; clone_size: NA; v_call: TRBV2; j_call: TRBJ1-3; cdr3_nt: TGTGCCAGCAGCAACAGTGGAAACACCATATATTTT; cdr3_aa: CASSNSGNTIYF
d_call: NA; clone_size: NA; v_call: TRBV28; j_call: TRBJ2-2; cdr3_nt: TGTGCCAGCAGTTTAGGACTCTTCAACACCGGGGAGCTGTTTTTT; cdr3_aa: CASSLGLFNTGELFF
d_call: TRBD1; clone_size: NA; v_call: TRBV18; j_call: TRBJ2-2; cdr3_nt: TGTGCCAGCTCAACGGGACAGGGAACCGGGGAGCTGTTTTTT; cdr3_aa: CASSTGQGTGELFF
d_call: NA; clone_size: NA; v_call: TRBV7-2; j_call: TRBJ2-1; cdr3_nt: TGTGCCAGCAGCTACGACAGCTCCTACAATGAGCAGTTCTTC; cdr3_aa: CASSYDSSYNEQFF
d_call: TRBD2; clone_size: NA; v_call: TRBV2; j_call: TRBJ2-1; cdr3_nt: TGTGCCAGCAGTAAAATAACTAGCGGTGGGTCGGTTGAGCAGTTCTTC; cdr3_aa: CASSKITSGGSVEQFF
d_call: NA; clone_size: few; v_call: TRBV12-3/TRBV12-4; j_call: TRBJ2-3; cdr3_nt: TGTGCCAGCAGTTTAGTAGCGACAGATACGCAGTATTTT; cdr3_aa: CASSLVATDTQYF
d_call: NA; clone_size: NA; v_call: TRBV29-1; j_call: TRBJ1-1; cdr3_nt: TGCAGCGTCGGGAGTGGTGAGACTGAAGCTTTCTTT; cdr3_aa: CSVGSGETEAFF
d_call: NA; clone_size: once; v_call: TRBV30; j_call: TRBJ1-5; cdr3_nt: TGTGCCTGGAGTAGACTCAGAGAGAATCAGCCCCAGCATTTT; cdr3_aa: CAWSRLRENQPQHF